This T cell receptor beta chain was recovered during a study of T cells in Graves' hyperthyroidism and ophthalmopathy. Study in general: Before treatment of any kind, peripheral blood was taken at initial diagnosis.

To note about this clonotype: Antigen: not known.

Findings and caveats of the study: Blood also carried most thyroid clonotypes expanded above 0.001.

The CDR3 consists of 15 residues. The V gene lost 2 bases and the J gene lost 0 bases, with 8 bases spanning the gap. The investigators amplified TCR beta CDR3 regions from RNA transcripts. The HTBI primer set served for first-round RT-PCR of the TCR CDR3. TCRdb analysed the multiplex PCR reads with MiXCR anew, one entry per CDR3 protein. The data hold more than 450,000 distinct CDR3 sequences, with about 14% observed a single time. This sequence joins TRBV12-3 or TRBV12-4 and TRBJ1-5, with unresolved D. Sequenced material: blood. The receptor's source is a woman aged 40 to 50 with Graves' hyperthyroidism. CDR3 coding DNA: TGTGCCAGCAGTTTATCAGAGACTAGCAATCAGCCCCAGCATTTT. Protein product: CASSLSETSNQPQHF.